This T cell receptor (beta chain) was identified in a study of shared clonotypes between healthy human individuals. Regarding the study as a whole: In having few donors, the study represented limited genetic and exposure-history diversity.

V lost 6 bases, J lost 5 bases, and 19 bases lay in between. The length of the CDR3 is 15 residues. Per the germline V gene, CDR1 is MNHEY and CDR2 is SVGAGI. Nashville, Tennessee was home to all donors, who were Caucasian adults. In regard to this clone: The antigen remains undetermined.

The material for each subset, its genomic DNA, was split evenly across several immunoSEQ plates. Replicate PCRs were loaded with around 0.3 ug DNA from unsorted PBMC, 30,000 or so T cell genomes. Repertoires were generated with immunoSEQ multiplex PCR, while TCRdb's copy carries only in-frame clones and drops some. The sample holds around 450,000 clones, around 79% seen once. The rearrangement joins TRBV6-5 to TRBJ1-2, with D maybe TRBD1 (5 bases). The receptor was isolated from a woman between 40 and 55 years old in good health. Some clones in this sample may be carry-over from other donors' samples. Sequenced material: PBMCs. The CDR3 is CASSYGRPGGYGYTF. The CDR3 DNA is TGTGCCAGCAGCTACGGAAGACCCGGGGGTTATGGCTACACCTTC.